A selection of T cell receptor beta chains follows, all from one sample in a study of PD-L1 blockade in urothelial cancer. Only in-frame clones appear in the TCRdb table, and some are missing; sequencing was by immunoSEQ multiplex PCR. This table holds 20,000 to 25,000 clones, nearly 90% found once. Sequenced here: PBMCs, sampled around atezolizumab (anti-PD-L1) treatment. Receptors originate from a woman aged 55-69 years with urothelial cancer. Each CDR3 is given with its conserved first and last residue. The D gene is left open where the match is weak. Clone size appears in some rows only: once, few, many, or a class for an expanded clone.

V	size	J	D	DNA	CDR3
TRBV30	once	TRBJ1-3	TRBD1	TGTGCCTGCGAACAGGGGCCAAGCTCTGGAAACACCATATATTTT	CACEQGPSSGNTIYF
TRBV18	NA	TRBJ2-7	NA	TGTGCCAGCTCACTTTCTCGTGGCACCTACGAGCAGTACTTC	CASSLSRGTYEQYF
TRBV7-6	NA	TRBJ2-3	NA	TGTGCCAGTGGTCGGGCGAGAGGGTCAGATACGCAGTATTTT	CASGRARGSDTQYF
TRBV4-3	once	TRBJ2-7	TRBD2	TGCGCCAGCAGCCAAGGGGTTAGGTGGCGGGAGACCCCTTCCTACGAGCAGTACTTC	CASSQGVRWRETPSYEQYF
TRBV5-8	NA	TRBJ2-3	NA	TGTGCCAGCAGCTTGGCAATGAGACAGAGCACAGATACGCAGTATTTT	CASSLAMRQSTDTQYF
TRBV6-5	NA	TRBJ2-7	NA	TGTGCCAGCAGTTTGTCAGGGGCTGCTGGAACCTACGAGCAGTACTTC	CASSLSGAAGTYEQYF
TRBV28	NA	TRBJ2-7	TRBD2	TGTGCCAGCAGTCCTTATAGCGGGAATAAACCCTACGAGCAGTACTTC	CASSPYSGNKPYEQYF
TRBV2	few	TRBJ2-3	NA	TGTGCCAGCAAGCTGGACTACCGTCGCACAGATACGCAGTATTTT	CASKLDYRRTDTQYF
TRBV13	NA	TRBJ2-7	TRBD1	TGTGCCAGCAGCACCAGGGGGAGAGGAGATCACGAGCAGTACTTC	CASSTRGRGDHEQYF
TRBV30	NA	TRBJ2-2	TRBD2	TGTGCCTGGATTGAAGGGGTCAGCGGGAGCATCACCGGGGAGCTGTTTTTT	CAWIEGVSGSITGELFF
TRBV28	NA	TRBJ2-7	TRBD2	TGTGCCAGCAACTCCGGGACTAGCGGGGAACAACCCTACGAGCAGTACTTC	CASNSGTSGEQPYEQYF
TRBV11-2	NA	TRBJ1-5	NA	TGTGCCAGCAGCTTACTAATAGGGAGGAATCAGCCCCAGCATTTT	CASSLLIGRNQPQHF
TRBV5-4	once	TRBJ1-1	TRBD1	TGTGCCAGCAGCTTCACAGGGGGTGTAAGGAAAGCTTTCTTT	CASSFTGGVRKAFF
TRBV7-3	NA	TRBJ2-2	TRBD1	TGTGCCAGCAGCCGTGGGACAGCGAACACCGGGGAGCTGTTTTTT	CASSRGTANTGELFF
TRBV11-2	NA	TRBJ2-5	NA	TGTGCCAGCAGCTTAGGTGTGGTGAGGGTGCGGCCAGAGACCCAGTACTTC	CASSLGVVRVRPETQYF
TRBV5-1	once	TRBJ2-7	TRBD1	TGCGCCAGCAGCTTGGCGCCCCGAATACGTAGCCGGGACAGGATAGCTGAGCAGTACTTC	CASSLAPRIRSRDRIAEQYF
TRBV4-2	NA	TRBJ2-5	TRBD2	TGTGCCAGCAGCCAAGAACCGGGAGGGCCGAAGACCCAGTACTTC	CASSQEPGGPKTQYF
TRBV10-3	NA	TRBJ1-1	NA	TGTGCCATCAGTGAGTCAGGGGGTACAGGGCCTAAAGCTTTCTTT	CAISESGGTGPKAFF
TRBV27	once	TRBJ2-7	TRBD2	TGTGCCAGCAATTTAGCGGGAGGGCGAGGGGAGCAGTACTTC	CASNLAGGRGEQYF
TRBV7-6	NA	TRBJ1-3	NA	TGTGCCAGCAGCCCGACGACAAGCTCTGGAAACACCATATATTTT	CASSPTTSSGNTIYF
TRBV6-4	NA	TRBJ1-3	TRBD1	TGTGCCTCCCGGGGGCCGAGACAGGGCCATGGAAACACCATATATTTT	CASRGPRQGHGNTIYF
TRBV27	few	TRBJ1-2	NA	TGTGCCAGCAGTTCAGGGGCCATTAACTATGGCTACACCTTC	CASSSGAINYGYTF
TRBV7-2	NA	TRBJ1-2	TRBD1	TGTGCCAGCAGGCCCCCGGGACAGGGTACCTATGGCTACACCTTC	CASRPPGQGTYGYTF
TRBV11-2	NA	TRBJ1-3	NA	TGTGCCAGCAGCTCTAGGGAGCAGGTTCGAAACACCATATATTTT	CASSSREQVRNTIYF
TRBV6-5	few	TRBJ1-2	TRBD1	TGTGCCAGCAGTTACTCGATACATCAGGGGGCGCATGGCTACACCTTC	CASSYSIHQGAHGYTF
TRBV6-1	NA	TRBJ2-7	NA	TGTGCCAGCAGTGAAGAGAGCCGGGGTGTCCACGAGCAGTACTTC	CASSEESRGVHEQYF
TRBV2	NA	TRBJ2-3	TRBD2	TGTGCCAGCAGTGAAGCTTCTAGCGGGAGGGCAGCAGATACGCAGTATTTT	CASSEASSGRAADTQYF
TRBV6-1	once	TRBJ1-1	NA	TGTGCCAGCAGTGACACTGGTAGCGGACGGAACACTGAAGCTTTCTTT	CASSDTGSGRNTEAFF
TRBV2	NA	TRBJ2-6	NA	TGTGCCAGCAGTCAGACAGCCTCTGGGGCCAACGTCCTGACTTTC	CASSQTASGANVLTF
TRBV5-5	NA	TRBJ2-3	TRBD2	TGTGCCAGCAGCCCTGAACAAATGCTAGCGGCTCACACAGATACGCAGTATTTT	CASSPEQMLAAHTDTQYF
TRBV7-8	NA	TRBJ1-2	NA	TGTGCCAGCAGCCCGAGGGAGGGGGGGGACTATGGCTACACCTTC	CASSPREGGDYGYTF
TRBV7-9	NA	TRBJ1-5	TRBD1	TGTGCCAGCACCGCTTCCGGGACAGGGGGCAATCAGCCCCAGCATTTT	CASTASGTGGNQPQHF
TRBV6-6	NA	TRBJ1-5	NA	TGTGCCAGCAGTTACAACCAGTATAGCAATCAGCCCCAGCATTTT	CASSYNQYSNQPQHF
TRBV18	NA	TRBJ1-1	NA	TGTGCCAGCTCACCAATTCCCCGAACGGCAGGGAACACTGAAGCTTTCTTT	CASSPIPRTAGNTEAFF
TRBV11-1	once	TRBJ2-7	TRBD2	TGTGCCAGCAGCATAAGGTATAGCGGGAGCACCTTTTACGAGCAGTACTTC	CASSIRYSGSTFYEQYF
TRBV28	NA	TRBJ2-1	TRBD2	TGTGCCAGCAGCCTGCCCAGCGGGAGGCACAATGAGCAGTTCTTC	CASSLPSGRHNEQFF
TRBV28	NA	TRBJ2-7	NA	TGTGCCAGCAGTTTTGGCGGGCCCAGTTACTACGAGCAGTACTTC	CASSFGGPSYYEQYF
TRBV7-2	NA	TRBJ2-5	TRBD2	TGTGCCAGCAGCTTCGCTAGCGGGAGGGCCTCGGAGACCCAGTACTTC	CASSFASGRASETQYF
TRBV7-9	NA	TRBJ1-5	NA	TGTGCCAGCAGCTTGACAGGTCCGGGTCAGCCCCAGCATTTT	CASSLTGPGQPQHF
TRBV7-9	once	TRBJ2-7	NA	TGTGCCAGCAGCTTAGACAGGGTTTCCTACGAGCAGTACTTC	CASSLDRVSYEQYF
TRBV5-1	NA	TRBJ2-3	NA	TGCGCCAGCAGCTTGGGCTGGGGACTCAGCACAGATACGCAGTATTTT	CASSLGWGLSTDTQYF
TRBV28	NA	TRBJ1-5	NA	TGTGCCAGCAGTTTAACTGTCGGTCAGCCCCAGCATTTT	CASSLTVGQPQHF
TRBV30	NA	TRBJ2-7	TRBD2	TGTGCCTGGACAGGGAGGGGCTACGAGCAGTACTTC	CAWTGRGYEQYF
TRBV4-2	few	TRBJ1-3	NA	TGTGCCAGCAGCCAAGTCACAGGTGCTGGAAACACCATATATTTT	CASSQVTGAGNTIYF